A single sample is the source of the 20 T cell receptor beta chains below, sequenced in a study of blood T cell repertoires in COVID-19. Generated by immunoSEQ multiplex PCR, the TCRdb table keeps only in-frame clones and is missing some. The sample lists around 300,000 clones; about nine tenths were seen once. The sequenced sample consisted of PBMCs or T cells enriched from blood (not recorded which). These receptors originate from a woman in her forties who had recovered from COVID-19.

The V gene is TRBV30, the J gene TRBJ1-5; D is possibly TRBD1 (6 bases). This CDR3 is 15 amino acids long. Trimming took off 0 bases at V and 5 bases at J, with 14 bases between the two ends. Germline-derived CDR1 and CDR2 are GTSNPN and SVGIG (reference sequence). This CDR3 reads CAWSVRQGMDQPQHF. The CDR3 bases are TGTGCCTGGAGTGTACGTCAGGGGATGGATCAGCCCCAGCATTTT.

CDR3 amino acids: CASSLSGTLSNQPQHF. In DNA form, the CDR3 reads TGTGCCAGCAGCTTATCAGGGACACTTAGCAATCAGCCCCAGCATTTT. V usage is TRBV7-2 and J usage is TRBJ1-5; weak D call: TRBD1 (6 bases). Trimming stripped 2 bases from V and 0 bases from J, with 11 bases between. Germline CDR1 reads SGHTA; CDR2 reads FQGNSA. CDR3 length: 16 residues.

This rearrangement joins TRBV2 to TRBJ1-1; TRBD1 agrees at 8 bases. The CDR3 runs 16 residues. Per germline, CDR1 SNHLY and CDR2 FYNNEI. The V segment lost 6 bases and the J segment 1 base; nucleotides outside the gene matches: 10. The CDR3 nucleotides read TGTGCCAGCAGCGAAACAGGGGGTGCCCGGAACACTGAAGCTTTCTTT. It yields the protein CASSETGGARNTEAFF.

The chain joins TRBV30 to TRBJ2-1; TRBD1 aligns across 11 bases. CDR1 GTSNPN and CDR2 SVGIG come from the germline V gene (reference sequence). With 6 bases clipped from V and 6 bases from J, the junction kept 10 bases outside the gene matches. The CDR3 extends over 15 amino acids. CDR3 nucleotides: TGTGCCTGCCAAACCCGGGACAGGGGGGTCAATGAGCAGTTCTTC. Encoded protein: CACQTRDRGVNEQFF.

The rearrangement uses TRBV19 and TRBJ1-2; tentatively, D is TRBD1 (6 bases). V was pared by 10 bases and J by 0 bases, with 15 bases between. This CDR3 contains 14 residues. Germline-derived CDR1 and CDR2 are LNHDA and SQIVND (reference sequence). CDR3 sequence (DNA): TGTGCCATTAGGGACACGACCTCTAACTATGGCTACACCTTC. It codes for CAIRDTTSNYGYTF.

The V and J genes are TRBV5-8 and TRBJ1-5, with D unclear. V was pared by 4 bases and J by 5 bases, with 13 bases between. The CDR3 is 14 residues long. Germline CDR1 is SGHTS and CDR2 is YDEGEE. The CDR3 nucleotides read TGTGCCAGCAGCCCCTGGCGGGGTGATCAGCCCCAGCATTTT. It encodes CASSPWRGDQPQHF. Filled out from reference TRBV5-8 and TRBJ1-5, the complete variable domain reads EAGVTQSPTHLIKTRGQQATLRCSPISGHTSVYWYQQALGLGLQFLLWYDEGEERNRGNFPPRFSGRQFPNYSSELNVNALELEDSALYLCASSPWRGDQPQHFGDGTRLSIL.

The chain joins TRBV2 to TRBJ2-5; D ambiguous. Germline values: CDR1 SNHLY, CDR2 FYNNEI. The germline V and J ends were trimmed by 4 bases and 1 base, with 10 bases remaining between them. This CDR3 has 14 residues. CDR3 DNA sequence: TGTGCCAGCAGTGTAGAAGACATCCAAGAGACCCAGTACTTC. This encodes CASSVEDIQETQYF.

V usage is TRBV5-5 and J usage is TRBJ2-1; TRBD2 matches at 8 bases. V dropped 2 bases and J dropped 7; count of bases not matched to a gene: 8. The CDR3 length is 15 residues. Germline V CDR1 and CDR2: SGHKS, YYEKEE (reference sequence). The CDR3 sequence is CASSLAGANRNEQFF. The CDR3 nucleotides read TGTGCCAGCAGCTTAGCGGGGGCAAATAGGAATGAGCAGTTCTTC.

The chain employs TRBV10-3 and TRBJ2-7, with no clear D. The CDR3 runs to 11 residues. Trimming left V 6 bases short and J 7 bases short, with 10 bases between. Germline values: CDR1 ENHRY, CDR2 SYGVKD. CDR3 nucleotide sequence: TGTGCCATCAGCCCCGGGTTGGAGCAGTACTTC. As protein: CAISPGLEQYF.

This clone was found a few times. The genes are TRBV9 and TRBJ2-3; D not resolved. Per the germline V gene, CDR1 is SGDLS and CDR2 is YYNGEE. The ends were cut back, 0 bases at V and 2 bases at J, with 4 bases in the middle. This CDR3 has 13 residues. CDR3 protein: CASSVAPTDTQYF. The CDR3 DNA sequence: TGTGCCAGCAGCGTAGCTCCCACAGATACGCAGTATTTT.

J is TRBJ1-5 and V is TRBV7-9; 8 positions agree with TRBD1. The CDR3 is 17 residues long. Trimming took 1 base from V and 1 from J; bases not matched to a gene: 6. Germline V gene data show CDR1 as SEHNR and CDR2 as FQNEAQ (reference sequence). CDR3 sequence (DNA): TGTGCCAGCAGCTTAGGGGTCGGACAGGGAAGCAATCAGCCCCAGCATTTT. Protein sequence: CASSLGVGQGSNQPQHF.

V usage is TRBV19 and J usage is TRBJ1-2, with 10 positions matching TRBD1. The junction had 8 bases not matched to a gene; V was cut back by 3 bases and J by 7 bases. Germline CDR1 LNHDA, CDR2 SQIVND (reference sequence). The length of the CDR3 is 15 residues. CDR3 DNA sequence: TGTGCCAGTAGTATTCCCCGACAGGGGGCAGGTGGCTACACCTTC. Encoded protein: CASSIPRQGAGGYTF.

The chain joins TRBV5-1 to TRBJ2-5; 7 bases line up with TRBD2. There are 13 residues in the CDR3. Germline-derived CDR1 and CDR2 are SGHRS and YFSETQ. V trimming: 2 bases; J trimming: 4 bases; junction bases outside the gene matches: 2. CDR3 in amino acids: CASSFGGGETQYF. CDR3 nucleotides: TGCGCCAGCAGCTTTGGGGGGGGAGAGACCCAGTACTTC.

V usage is TRBV5-5 and J usage is TRBJ1-2; 8 positions agree with TRBD1. V gave up 4 bases and J gave up 0 bases; unmatched junction bases: 8. This CDR3 comprises 16 residues. In germline, CDR1 is SGHKS, CDR2 YYEKEE (reference sequence). Here the CDR3 DNA reads TGTGCCAGCAGCCTGACAGGGGAGGAGGCTAACTATGGCTACACCTTC. This translates into CASSLTGEEANYGYTF. Full variable domain (rest looked up from reference TRBV5-5 and TRBJ1-2): DAGVTQSPTHLIKTRGQQVTLRCSPISGHKSVSWYQQVLGQGPQFIFQYYEKEERGRGNFPDRFSARQFPNYSSELNVNALLLGDSALYLCASSLTGEEANYGYTFGSGTRLTVV.

This chain's CDR3 is CASSLGGGGHEQYF. CDR3 bases: TGTGCCAGCAGCCTCGGTGGGGGGGGCCACGAGCAGTACTTC. This chain joins TRBV9 and TRBJ2-7; perhaps TRBD2 as D (7 bases). V was pared by 4 bases and J by 5 bases, with 16 bases between. The CDR3 sequence is 14 residues long. Germline assignment: CDR1 SGDLS and CDR2 YYNGEE.

DNA for the CDR3: TGTGCCTGGAGGGCGGACAGGGGTCCTAACTATGGCTACACCTTC. Translated: CAWRADRGPNYGYTF. This chain joins TRBV30 and TRBJ1-2; TRBD1 matches 9 bases. Trimming removed 3 bases from V and 0 bases from J; junction bases left unmatched: 5. CDR1 and CDR2 (germline): GTSNPN, SVGIG (reference sequence). The CDR3 sequence is 15 residues long. Supplemented by reference TRBV30 and TRBJ1-2, the full variable domain reads SQTIHQWPATLVQPVGSPLSLECTVEGTSNPNLYWYRQAAGRGLQLLFYSVGIGQISSEVPQNLSASRPQDRQFILSSKKLLLSDSGFYLCAWRADRGPNYGYTFGSGTRLTVV.

The chain uses TRBV14 and TRBJ1-6, with D possibly matching TRBD1 (6 bases). The germline V and J ends were trimmed by 3 bases and 0 bases, with 9 bases remaining between them. This CDR3 has 16 amino acids. The germline CDR1 and CDR2 sequences are SGHDN and FVKESK. The chain's CDR3 is CASSHVDSSYNSPLHF. CDR3 DNA: TGTGCCAGCAGCCATGTGGACAGCTCCTATAATTCACCCCTCCACTTT.

Regarding this clone: A clone one base away is much larger, so this may be a read error. This chain links TRBV7-9 with TRBJ1-2; 10 positions agree with TRBD1. The ends lost 3 bases at V and 6 bases at J; junction bases unmatched: 4. This CDR3 comprises 14 residues. Germline V lookup: CDR1 SEHNR, CDR2 FQNEAQ (reference sequence). CDR3 DNA: TGTGCCAGCAGCTTCGAGACAGGGGGCGATGGCTACACCTTC. Translated: CASSFETGGDGYTF.

This rearrangement joins TRBV5-1 to TRBJ2-7; the D gene is possibly TRBD2 (5 bases). V was trimmed by 3 bases and J by 5 bases, leaving 24 bases between them. The CDR3 totals 17 residues. Germline V lookup: CDR1 SGHRS, CDR2 YFSETQ. CDR3 in amino acids: CASSSAVVTIGFNEQYF. The CDR3 nucleotides are TGCGCCAGCAGCTCAGCGGTCGTGACAATCGGCTTCAACGAGCAGTACTTC.

On this clone itself: Other nucleotide sequences in the sample specify the same CDR3. The chain employs TRBV30 and TRBJ1-6; a possible D gene is TRBD1 (5 bases). The CDR3 is 14 amino acids. V was trimmed by 0 bases and J by 7 bases, leaving 10 bases between them. Germline-derived CDR1 and CDR2 are GTSNPN and SVGIG (reference sequence). The CDR3 bases are TGTGCCTGGAGTGTAACGGGGGGGAATTCACCCCTCCACTTT. Translation: CAWSVTGGNSPLHF.